This T cell receptor beta chain originates from a study of beta chain features in type 1 diabetes. Overall study findings and caveats: Patients and controls would share equally any PCR tilt toward shorter templates. High TCR expression in some cells could lead to their over-representation in cDNA sequencing. When Type 1 diabetes patients were examined, their TCRB CDR3s proved moderately but significantly shorter in all four CD4+ subsets.

Of the isolated RNA, all was reverse transcribed, and so the sequenced material was expressed TCRB transcripts. Data came from immunoSEQ multiplex PCR; TCRdb stores just in-frame clones and leaves some out. The table records about 340,000 clones, about 13% of them present only once. Purity (above 98%) was reached by all sorted populations. The CDR3 is 14 amino acids. V lost 3 bases, J lost 3 bases, and 0 bases stayed unmatched. Germline values: CDR1 SEHNR, CDR2 FQNEAQ (reference sequence). Turning to this clone: Its specificity is unknown. At the DNA level, this CDR3 is encoded by other sequences in the same sample as well.

The sequence was collected from a woman aged 18-30 years with type 1 diabetes. This rearrangement joins TRBV7-9 to TRBJ2-5; TRBD2 agrees at 11 bases. Material for sequencing was naive CD4+ T cells from blood. This CDR3 reads CASSLGLAEETQYF. The CDR3 nucleotides are TGTGCCAGCAGCTTGGGACTAGCGGAAGAGACCCAGTACTTC.